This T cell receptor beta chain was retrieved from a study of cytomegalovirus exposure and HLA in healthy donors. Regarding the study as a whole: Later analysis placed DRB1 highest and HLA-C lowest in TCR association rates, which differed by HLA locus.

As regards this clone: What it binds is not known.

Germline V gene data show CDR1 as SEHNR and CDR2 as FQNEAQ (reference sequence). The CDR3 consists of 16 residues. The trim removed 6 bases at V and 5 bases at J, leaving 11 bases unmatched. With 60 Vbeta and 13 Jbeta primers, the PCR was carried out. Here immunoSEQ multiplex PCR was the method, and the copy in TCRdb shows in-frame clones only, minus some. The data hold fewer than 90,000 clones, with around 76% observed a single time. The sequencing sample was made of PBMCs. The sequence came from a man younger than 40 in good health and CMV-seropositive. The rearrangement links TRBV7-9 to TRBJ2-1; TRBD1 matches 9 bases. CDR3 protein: CASSPTPGTGNNEQFF. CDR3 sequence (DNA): TGTGCCAGCAGTCCTACTCCCGGGACAGGGAACAATGAGCAGTTCTTC.